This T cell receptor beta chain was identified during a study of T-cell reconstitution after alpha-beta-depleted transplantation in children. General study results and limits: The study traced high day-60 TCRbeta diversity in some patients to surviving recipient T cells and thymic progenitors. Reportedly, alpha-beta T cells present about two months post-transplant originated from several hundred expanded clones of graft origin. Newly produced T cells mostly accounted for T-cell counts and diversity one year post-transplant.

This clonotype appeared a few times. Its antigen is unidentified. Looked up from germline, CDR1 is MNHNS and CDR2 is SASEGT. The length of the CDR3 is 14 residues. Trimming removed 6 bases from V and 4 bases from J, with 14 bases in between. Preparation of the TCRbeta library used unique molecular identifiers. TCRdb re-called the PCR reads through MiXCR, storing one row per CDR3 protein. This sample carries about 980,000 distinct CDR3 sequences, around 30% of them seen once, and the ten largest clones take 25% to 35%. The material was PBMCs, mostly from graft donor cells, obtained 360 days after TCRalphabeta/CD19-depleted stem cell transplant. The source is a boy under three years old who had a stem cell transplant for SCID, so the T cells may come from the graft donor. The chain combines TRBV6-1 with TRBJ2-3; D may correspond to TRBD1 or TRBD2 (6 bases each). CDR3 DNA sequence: TGTGCCAGCAGAAGGAGGGGGAGTTCAGATACGCAGTATTTT. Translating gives CASRRRGSSDTQYF.